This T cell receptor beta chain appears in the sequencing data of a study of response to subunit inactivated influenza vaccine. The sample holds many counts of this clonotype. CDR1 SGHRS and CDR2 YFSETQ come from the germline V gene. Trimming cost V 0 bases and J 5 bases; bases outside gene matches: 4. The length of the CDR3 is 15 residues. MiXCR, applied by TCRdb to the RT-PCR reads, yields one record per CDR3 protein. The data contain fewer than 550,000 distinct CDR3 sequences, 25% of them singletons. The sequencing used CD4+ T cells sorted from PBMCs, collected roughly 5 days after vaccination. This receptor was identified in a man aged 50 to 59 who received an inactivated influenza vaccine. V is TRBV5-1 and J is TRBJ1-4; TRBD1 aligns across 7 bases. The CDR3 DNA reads TGCGCCAGCAGCTTGGTTCCGGGACAGAATGAAAAACTGTTTTTT. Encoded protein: CASSLVPGQNEKLFF. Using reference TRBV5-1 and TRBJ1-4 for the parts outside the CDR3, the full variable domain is KAGVTQTPRYLIKTRGQQVTLSCSPISGHRSVSWYQQTPGQGLQFLFEYFSETQRNKGNFPGRFSGRQFSNSRSEMNVSTLELGDSALYLCASSLVPGQNEKLFFGSGTQLSVL.